This T cell receptor beta chain was identified during a study of shared T cell receptors in the human thymus. Sequencing was performed with immunoSEQ multiplex PCR; in TCRdb, only in-frame clones are kept and a portion is missing. The sample has hundreds of thousands of clones, roughly 88% seen once. Trimming removed 6 bases at V and 0 bases at J, with 12 bases between. There are 15 residues in the CDR3. CDR1 is SNHLY and CDR2 is FYNNEI in the germline V gene. The same sample was also used in a study of human thymus T cells.

This chain uses TRBV2 with TRBJ2-4; D may be TRBD1 (5 bases). The sample consisted of thymocytes. The TCR sequence derives from a boy under two years old with a congenital heart defect. For the CDR3, the DNA is TGTGCCAGCAGAGCCGACAGTGTAGCCAAAAACATTCAGTACTTC. Translating gives CASRADSVAKNIQYF.